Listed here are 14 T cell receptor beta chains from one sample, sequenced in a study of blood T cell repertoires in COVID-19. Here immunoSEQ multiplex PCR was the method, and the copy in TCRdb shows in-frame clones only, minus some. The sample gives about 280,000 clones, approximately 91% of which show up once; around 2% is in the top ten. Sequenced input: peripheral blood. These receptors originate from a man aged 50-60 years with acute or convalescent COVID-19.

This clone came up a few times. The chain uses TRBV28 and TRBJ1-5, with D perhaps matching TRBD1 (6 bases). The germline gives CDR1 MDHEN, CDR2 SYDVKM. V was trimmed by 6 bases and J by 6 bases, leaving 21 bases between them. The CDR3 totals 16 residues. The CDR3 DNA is TGTGCCAGCAGGCCGGGACATTCCGGGGCCGGTCAGCCCCAGCATTTT. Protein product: CASRPGHSGAGQPQHF.

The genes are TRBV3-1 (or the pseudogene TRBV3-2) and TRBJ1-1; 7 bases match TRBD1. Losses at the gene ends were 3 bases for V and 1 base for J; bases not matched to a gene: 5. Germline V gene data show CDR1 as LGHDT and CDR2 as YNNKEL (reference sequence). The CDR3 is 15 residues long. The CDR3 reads CASSHTGVENTEAFF. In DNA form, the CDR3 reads TGTGCCAGCAGCCACACAGGGGTTGAGAACACTGAAGCTTTCTTT.

CDR3 sequence: CSVTGQVGTDTQYF. The DNA of the CDR3 is TGCAGCGTTACTGGACAGGTCGGCACAGATACGCAGTATTTT. V usage is TRBV29-1 and J usage is TRBJ2-3; TRBD1 aligns across 7 bases. The CDR3 has 14 amino acids. CDR1 is SQVTM and CDR2 is ANQGSEA in the germline V gene. The ends lost 5 bases at V and 1 base at J; junction bases unmatched: 6.

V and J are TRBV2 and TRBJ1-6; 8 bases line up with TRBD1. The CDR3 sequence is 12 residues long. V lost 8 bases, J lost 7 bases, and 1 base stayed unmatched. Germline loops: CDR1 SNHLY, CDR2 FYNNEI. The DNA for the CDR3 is TGTGCCAGCGGACAGGGCAATTCACCCCTCCACTTT. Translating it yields CASGQGNSPLHF.

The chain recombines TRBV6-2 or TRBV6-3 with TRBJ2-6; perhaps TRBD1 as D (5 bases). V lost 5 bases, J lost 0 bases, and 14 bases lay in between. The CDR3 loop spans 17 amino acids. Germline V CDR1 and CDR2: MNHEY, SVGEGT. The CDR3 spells CASSGPQGPSGANVLTF. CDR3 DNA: TGTGCCAGCAGTGGACCCCAGGGCCCCTCTGGGGCCAACGTCCTGACTTTC.

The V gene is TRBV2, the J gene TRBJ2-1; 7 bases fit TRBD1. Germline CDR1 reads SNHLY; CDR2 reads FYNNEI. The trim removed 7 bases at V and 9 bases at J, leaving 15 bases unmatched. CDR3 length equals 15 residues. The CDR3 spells CASTLRGLLGGEQFF. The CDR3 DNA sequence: TGTGCCAGCACCCTAAGGGGGCTCCTAGGGGGTGAGCAGTTCTTC.

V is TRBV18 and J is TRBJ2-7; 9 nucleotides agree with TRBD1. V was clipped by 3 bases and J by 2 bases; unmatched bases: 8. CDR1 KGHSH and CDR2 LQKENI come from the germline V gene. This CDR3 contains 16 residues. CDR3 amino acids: CASSPDLGQGAYEQYF. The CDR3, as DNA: TGTGCCAGCTCACCCGACCTGGGACAGGGAGCCTACGAGCAGTACTTC.

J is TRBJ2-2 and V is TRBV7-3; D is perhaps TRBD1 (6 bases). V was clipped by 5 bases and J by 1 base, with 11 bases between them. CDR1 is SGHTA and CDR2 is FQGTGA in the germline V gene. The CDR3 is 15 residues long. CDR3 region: CASSPGTRNTGELFF. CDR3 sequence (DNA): TGTGCCAGCAGCCCCGGGACACGGAACACCGGGGAGCTGTTTTTT.

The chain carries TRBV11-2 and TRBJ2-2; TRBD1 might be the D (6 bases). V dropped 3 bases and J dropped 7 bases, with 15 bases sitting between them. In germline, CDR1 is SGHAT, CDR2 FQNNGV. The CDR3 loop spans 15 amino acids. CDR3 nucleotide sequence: TGTGCCAGCAGCTTGGGAGCAGGGGTTGGCGGGGAGCTGTTTTTT. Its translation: CASSLGAGVGGELFF.

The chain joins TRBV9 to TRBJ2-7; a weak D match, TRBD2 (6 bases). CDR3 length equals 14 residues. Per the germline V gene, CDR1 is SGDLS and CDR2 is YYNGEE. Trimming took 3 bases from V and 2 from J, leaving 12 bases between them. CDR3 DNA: TGTGCCAGCAGCGACGGGGGAAGCACCTACGAGCAGTACTTC. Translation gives CASSDGGSTYEQYF.

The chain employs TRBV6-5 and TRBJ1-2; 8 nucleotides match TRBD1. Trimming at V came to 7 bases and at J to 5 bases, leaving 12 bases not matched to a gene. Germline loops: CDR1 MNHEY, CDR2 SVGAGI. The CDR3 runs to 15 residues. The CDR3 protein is CASNPTTGVEYGYTF. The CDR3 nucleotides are TGTGCCAGCAACCCAACGACAGGGGTGGAGTATGGCTACACCTTC.

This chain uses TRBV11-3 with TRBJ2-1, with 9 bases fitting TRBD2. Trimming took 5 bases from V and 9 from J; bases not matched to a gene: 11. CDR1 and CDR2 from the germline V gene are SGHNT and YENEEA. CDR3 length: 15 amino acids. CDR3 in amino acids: CASSALTSGLGEQFF. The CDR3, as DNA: TGTGCCAGCAGCGCCCTGACTAGCGGCCTCGGTGAGCAGTTCTTC.

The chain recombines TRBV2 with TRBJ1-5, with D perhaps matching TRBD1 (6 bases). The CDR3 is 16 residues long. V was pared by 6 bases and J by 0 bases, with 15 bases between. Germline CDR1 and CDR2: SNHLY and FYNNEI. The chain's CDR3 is CASRNPGQNSNQPQHF. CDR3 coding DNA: TGTGCCAGCAGGAACCCAGGACAGAATAGCAATCAGCCCCAGCATTTT.

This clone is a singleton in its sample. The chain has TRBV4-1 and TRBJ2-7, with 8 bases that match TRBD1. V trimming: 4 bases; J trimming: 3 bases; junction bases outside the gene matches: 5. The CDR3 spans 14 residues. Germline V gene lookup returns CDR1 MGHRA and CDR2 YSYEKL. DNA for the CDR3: TGCGCCAGCAGCCCCACAGGGGGGAGCTACGAGCAGTACTTC. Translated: CASSPTGGSYEQYF.